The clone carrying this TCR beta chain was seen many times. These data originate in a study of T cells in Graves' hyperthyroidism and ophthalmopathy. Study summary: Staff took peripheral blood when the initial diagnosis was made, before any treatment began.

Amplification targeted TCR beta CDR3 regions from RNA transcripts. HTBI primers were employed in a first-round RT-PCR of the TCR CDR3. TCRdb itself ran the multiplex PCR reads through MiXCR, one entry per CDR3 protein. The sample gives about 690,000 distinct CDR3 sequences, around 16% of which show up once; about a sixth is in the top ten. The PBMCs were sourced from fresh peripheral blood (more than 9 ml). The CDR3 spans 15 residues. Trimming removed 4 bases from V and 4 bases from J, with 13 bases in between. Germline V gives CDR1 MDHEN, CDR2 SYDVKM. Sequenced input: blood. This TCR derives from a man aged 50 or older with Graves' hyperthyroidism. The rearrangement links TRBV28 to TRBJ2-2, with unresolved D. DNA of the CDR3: TGTGCCAGCAGTTCACAACTAACGAGCACCGGGGAGCTGTTTTTT. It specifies CASSSQLTSTGELFF.